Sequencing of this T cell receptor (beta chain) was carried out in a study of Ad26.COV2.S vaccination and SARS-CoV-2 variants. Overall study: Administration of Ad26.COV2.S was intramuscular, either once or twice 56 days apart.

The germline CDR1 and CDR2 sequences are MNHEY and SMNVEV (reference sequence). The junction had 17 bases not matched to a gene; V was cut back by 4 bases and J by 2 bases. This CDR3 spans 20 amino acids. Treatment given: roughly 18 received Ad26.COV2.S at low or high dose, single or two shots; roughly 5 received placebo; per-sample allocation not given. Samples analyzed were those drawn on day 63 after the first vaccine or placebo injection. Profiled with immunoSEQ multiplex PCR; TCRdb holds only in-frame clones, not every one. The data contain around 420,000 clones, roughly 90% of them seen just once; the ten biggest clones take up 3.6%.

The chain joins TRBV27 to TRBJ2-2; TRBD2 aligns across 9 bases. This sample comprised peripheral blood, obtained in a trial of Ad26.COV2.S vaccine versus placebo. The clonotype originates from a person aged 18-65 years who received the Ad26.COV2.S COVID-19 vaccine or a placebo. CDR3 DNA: TGTGCCAGCAGTTCTTTCGGGTTAGCGGGGGCCCCCCTAAACACCGGGGAGCTGTTTTTT. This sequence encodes CASSSFGLAGAPLNTGELFF.